By share, the clone carrying this TCR beta chain ranks as medium-sized. No antigen is known for it. The data were taken from a study of blood T cells in healthy people across ages. General study results and limits: Long-lived donors carried more naive CD4+ cells and greater diversity than aged donors.

Germline V gives CDR1 KGHDR, CDR2 SFDVKD. The CDR3 consists of 14 residues. Trimming shortened V by 9 bases and J by 3 bases, and 16 bases separated the two germline ends. Sample-barcoded 5' priming and a J-beta primer mix drove a second PCR of roughly 7 to 11 cycles. TCRdb passed the 5' RACE reads through MiXCR, listing each CDR3 protein once. The repertoire holds about 1 million distinct CDR3 sequences, with 35% to 55% as singletons. PBMCs numbering at least 7 million were isolated per sample. Sequencing was performed on blood. The receptor was derived from a woman between 55 and 75 years old in good health. The J gene is TRBJ2-5, the V gene TRBV24-1; perhaps TRBD1 as D (5 bases). In DNA form, the CDR3 reads TGTGCCACCTCGCCTAAACAGGAAAAAGAGACCCAGTACTTC. Its translation: CATSPKQEKETQYF.